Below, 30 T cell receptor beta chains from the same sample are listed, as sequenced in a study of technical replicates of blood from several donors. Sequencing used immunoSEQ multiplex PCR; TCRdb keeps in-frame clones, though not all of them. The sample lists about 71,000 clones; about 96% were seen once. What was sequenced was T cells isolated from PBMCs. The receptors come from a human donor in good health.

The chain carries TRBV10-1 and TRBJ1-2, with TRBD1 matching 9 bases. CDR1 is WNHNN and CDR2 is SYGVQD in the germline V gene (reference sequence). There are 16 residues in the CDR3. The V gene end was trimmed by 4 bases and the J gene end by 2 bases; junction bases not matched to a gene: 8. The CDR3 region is CASSATTGGHNYGYTF. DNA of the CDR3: TGCGCCAGCAGTGCCACTACAGGGGGCCACAACTATGGCTACACCTTC.

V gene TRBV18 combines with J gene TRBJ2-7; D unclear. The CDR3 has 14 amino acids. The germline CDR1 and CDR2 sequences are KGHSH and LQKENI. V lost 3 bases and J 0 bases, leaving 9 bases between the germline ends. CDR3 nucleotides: TGTGCCAGCTCACCTTCCCCCTCCTCCTACGAGCAGTACTTC. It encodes CASSPSPSSYEQYF. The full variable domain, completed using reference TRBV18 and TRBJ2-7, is NAGVMQNPRHLVRRRGQEARLRCSPMKGHSHVYWYRQLPEEGLKFMVYLQKENIIDESGMPKERFSAEFPKEGPSILRIQQVVRGDSAAYFCASSPSPSSYEQYFGPGTRLTVT.

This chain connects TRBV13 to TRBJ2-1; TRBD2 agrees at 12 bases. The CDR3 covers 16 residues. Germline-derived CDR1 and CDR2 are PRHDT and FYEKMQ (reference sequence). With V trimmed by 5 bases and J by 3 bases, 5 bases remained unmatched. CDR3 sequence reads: CASSPRTSGVYNEQFF. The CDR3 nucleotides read TGTGCCAGCAGCCCCCGGACTAGCGGGGTCTACAATGAGCAGTTCTTC.

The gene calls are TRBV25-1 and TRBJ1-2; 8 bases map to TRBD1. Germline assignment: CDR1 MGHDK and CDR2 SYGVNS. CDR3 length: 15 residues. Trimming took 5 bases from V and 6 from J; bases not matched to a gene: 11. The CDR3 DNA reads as TGTGCCAGCAGTCGTCTAGTATCGGGACAGGATGGCTACACCTTC. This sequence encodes CASSRLVSGQDGYTF.

CDR3 nucleotide sequence: TGTGCCAGCAGTGAGGGGACGAGGGGGGATACGCAGTATTTT. Its translation: CASSEGTRGDTQYF. This chain joins TRBV2 and TRBJ2-3, with a tentative D call TRBD1 (6 bases). Germline V gene data show CDR1 as SNHLY and CDR2 as FYNNEI. Trimming shortened V by 3 bases and J by 6 bases, and 13 bases separated the two germline ends. CDR3 length equals 14 residues.

The CDR3 sequence: CASSFGTGGSYEQYF. The CDR3 DNA is TGTGCCAGCAGTTTCGGGACAGGGGGATCCTACGAGCAGTACTTC. The chain couples TRBV6-5 to TRBJ2-7; 11 bases match TRBD1. CDR3 size: 15 residues. V was clipped by 4 bases and J by 1 base; unmatched bases: 3. Germline CDR1 reads MNHEY; CDR2 reads SVGAGI.

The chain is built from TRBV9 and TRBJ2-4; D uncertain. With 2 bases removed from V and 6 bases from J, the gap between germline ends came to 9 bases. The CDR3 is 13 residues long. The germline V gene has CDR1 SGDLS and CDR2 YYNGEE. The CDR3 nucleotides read TGTGCCAGCAGCGTTTCCCTTTTAAACATTCAGTACTTC. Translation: CASSVSLLNIQYF.

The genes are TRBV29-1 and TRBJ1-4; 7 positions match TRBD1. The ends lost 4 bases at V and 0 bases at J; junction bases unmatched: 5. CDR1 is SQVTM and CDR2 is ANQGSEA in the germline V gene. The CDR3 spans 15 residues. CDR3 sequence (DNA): TGCAGCGTTGCCCGGACAGGCGCAACTAATGAAAAACTGTTTTTT. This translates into CSVARTGATNEKLFF. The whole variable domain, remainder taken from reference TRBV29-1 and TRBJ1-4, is SAVISQKPSRDICQRGTSLTIQCQVDSQVTMMFWYRQQPGQSLTLIATANQGSEATYESGFVIDKFPISRPNLTFSTLTVSNMSPEDSSIYLCSVARTGATNEKLFFGSGTQLSVL.

This CDR3 reads CAWSVVRLDFYEQYF. The DNA of the CDR3 is TGTGCCTGGAGTGTCGTTCGACTAGATTTCTACGAGCAGTACTTC. The chain recombines TRBV30 with TRBJ2-7; D might be TRBD2 (6 bases). Germline assignment: CDR1 GTSNPN and CDR2 SVGIG (reference sequence). This CDR3 region has 15 residues. Trimming pared 0 bases from V and 3 bases from J, leaving 15 bases between.

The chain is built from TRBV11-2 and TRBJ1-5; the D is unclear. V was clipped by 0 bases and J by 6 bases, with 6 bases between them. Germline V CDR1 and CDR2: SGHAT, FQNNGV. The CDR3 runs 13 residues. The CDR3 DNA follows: TGTGCCAGCAGCTTAGAAGGAGGTCAGCCCCAGCATTTT. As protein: CASSLEGGQPQHF. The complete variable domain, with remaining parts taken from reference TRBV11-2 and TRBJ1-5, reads EAGVAQSPRYKIIEKRQSVAFWCNPISGHATLYWYQQILGQGPKLLIQFQNNGVVDDSQLPKDRFSAERLKGVDSTLKIQPAKLEDSAVYLCASSLEGGQPQHFGDGTRLSIL.

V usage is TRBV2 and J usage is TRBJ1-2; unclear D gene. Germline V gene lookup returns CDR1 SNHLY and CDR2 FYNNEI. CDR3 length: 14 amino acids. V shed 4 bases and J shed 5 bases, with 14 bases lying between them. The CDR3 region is CASSVIVGGYGYTF. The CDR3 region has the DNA TGTGCCAGCAGTGTAATCGTAGGCGGGTATGGCTACACCTTC.

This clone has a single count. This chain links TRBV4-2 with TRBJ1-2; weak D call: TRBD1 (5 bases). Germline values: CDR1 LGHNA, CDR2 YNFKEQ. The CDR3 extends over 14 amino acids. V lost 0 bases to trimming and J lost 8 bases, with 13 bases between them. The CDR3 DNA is TGTGCCAGCAGCCAAGATCTGGCAGGGTGGGGCTACACCTTC. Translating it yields CASSQDLAGWGYTF.

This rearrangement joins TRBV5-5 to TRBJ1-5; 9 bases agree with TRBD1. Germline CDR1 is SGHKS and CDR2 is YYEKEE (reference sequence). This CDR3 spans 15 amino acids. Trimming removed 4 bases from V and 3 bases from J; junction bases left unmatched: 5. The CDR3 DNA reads TGTGCCAGCAGCGCACAGGGGGCGTACAATCAGCCCCAGCATTTT. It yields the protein CASSAQGAYNQPQHF.

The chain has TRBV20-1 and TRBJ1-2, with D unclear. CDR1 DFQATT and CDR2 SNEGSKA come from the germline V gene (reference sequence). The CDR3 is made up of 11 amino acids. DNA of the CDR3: TGCAGACCTAGGCCCGGGAATGGCTACACCTTC. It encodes CRPRPGNGYTF.

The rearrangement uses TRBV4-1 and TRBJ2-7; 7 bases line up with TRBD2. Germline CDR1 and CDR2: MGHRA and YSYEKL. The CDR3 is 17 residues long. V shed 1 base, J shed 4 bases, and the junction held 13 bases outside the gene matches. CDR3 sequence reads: CASSQAPIGGRPYEQYF. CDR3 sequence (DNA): TGCGCCAGCAGCCAAGCCCCGATCGGCGGGAGACCTTACGAGCAGTACTTC.

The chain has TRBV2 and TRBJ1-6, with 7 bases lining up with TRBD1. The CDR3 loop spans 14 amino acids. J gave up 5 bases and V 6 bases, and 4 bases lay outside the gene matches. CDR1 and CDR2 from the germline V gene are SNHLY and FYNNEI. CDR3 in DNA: TGTGCCAGCAGAATCGGGACAGATAATTCACCCCTCCACTTT. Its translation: CASRIGTDNSPLHF. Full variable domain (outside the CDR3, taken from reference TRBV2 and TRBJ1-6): EPEVTQTPSHQVTQMGQEVILRCVPISNHLYFYWYRQILGQKVEFLVSFYNNEISEKSEIFDDQFSVERPDGSNFTLKIRSTKLEDSAMYFCASRIGTDNSPLHFGNGTRLTVT.

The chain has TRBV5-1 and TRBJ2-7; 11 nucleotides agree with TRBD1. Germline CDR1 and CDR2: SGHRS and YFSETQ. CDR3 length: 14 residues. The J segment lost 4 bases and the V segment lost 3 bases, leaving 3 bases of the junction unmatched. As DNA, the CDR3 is TGCGCCAGCAGCTGGGACAGGGGGGAATACGAGCAGTACTTC. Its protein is CASSWDRGEYEQYF.

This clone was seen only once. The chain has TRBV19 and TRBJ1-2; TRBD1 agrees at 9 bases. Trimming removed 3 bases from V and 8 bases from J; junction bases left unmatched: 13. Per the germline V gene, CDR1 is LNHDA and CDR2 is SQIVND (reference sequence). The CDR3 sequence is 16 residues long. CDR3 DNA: TGTGCCAGTAGTATCCCTACCCCCGGGACAGGGAAGGGCTACACCTTC. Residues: CASSIPTPGTGKGYTF.

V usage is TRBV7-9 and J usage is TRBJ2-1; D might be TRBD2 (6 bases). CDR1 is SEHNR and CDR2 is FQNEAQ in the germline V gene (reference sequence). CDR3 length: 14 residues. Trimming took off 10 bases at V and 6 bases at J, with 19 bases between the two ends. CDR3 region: CATDTRGGGNEQFF. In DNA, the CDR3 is TGTGCCACGGATACGAGGGGAGGCGGCAATGAGCAGTTCTTC.

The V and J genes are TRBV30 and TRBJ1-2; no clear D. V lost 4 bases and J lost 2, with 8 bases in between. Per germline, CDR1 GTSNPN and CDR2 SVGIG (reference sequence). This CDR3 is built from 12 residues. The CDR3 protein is CAWNYKNYGYTF. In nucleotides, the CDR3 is TGTGCCTGGAACTACAAAAACTATGGCTACACCTTC.

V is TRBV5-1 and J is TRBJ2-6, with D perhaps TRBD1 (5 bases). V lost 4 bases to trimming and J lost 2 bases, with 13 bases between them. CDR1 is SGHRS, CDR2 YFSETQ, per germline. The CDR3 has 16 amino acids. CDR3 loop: CASSLLQGTGANVLTF. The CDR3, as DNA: TGCGCCAGCAGCCTCTTGCAGGGAACTGGGGCCAACGTCCTGACTTTC.

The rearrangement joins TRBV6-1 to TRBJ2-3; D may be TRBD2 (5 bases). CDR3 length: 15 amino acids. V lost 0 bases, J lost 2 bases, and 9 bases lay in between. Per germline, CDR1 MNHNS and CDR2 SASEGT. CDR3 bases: TGTGCCAGCAGTGAAGCTCTGAGGGCCACAGATACGCAGTATTTT. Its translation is CASSEALRATDTQYF.

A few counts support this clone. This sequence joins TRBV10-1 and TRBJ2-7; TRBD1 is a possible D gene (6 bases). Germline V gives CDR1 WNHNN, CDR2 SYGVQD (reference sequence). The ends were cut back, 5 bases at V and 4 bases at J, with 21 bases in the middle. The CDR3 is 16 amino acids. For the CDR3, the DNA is TGCGCCAGCAGTTCCGGGACACAAGGGTCCTGGTACGAGCAGTACTTC. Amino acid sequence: CASSSGTQGSWYEQYF.

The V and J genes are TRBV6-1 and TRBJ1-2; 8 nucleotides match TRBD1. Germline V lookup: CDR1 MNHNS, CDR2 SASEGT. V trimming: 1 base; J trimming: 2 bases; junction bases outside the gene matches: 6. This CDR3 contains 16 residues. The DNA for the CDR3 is TGTGCCAGCAGTGAAGGTCTAAACAGGGGGAACTATGGCTACACCTTC. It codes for CASSEGLNRGNYGYTF.

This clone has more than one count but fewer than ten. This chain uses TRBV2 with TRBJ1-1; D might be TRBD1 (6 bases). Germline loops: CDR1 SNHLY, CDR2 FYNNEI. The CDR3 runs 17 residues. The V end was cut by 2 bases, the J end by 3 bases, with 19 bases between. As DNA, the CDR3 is TGTGCCAGCAGTGAAAGGCGGTGGAAAGGGGGGGACACTGAAGCTTTCTTT. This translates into CASSERRWKGGDTEAFF.

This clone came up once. The CDR3 sequence: CASKGEGMYEQYF. The CDR3 nucleotides read TGTGCCAGCAAGGGGGAGGGAATGTACGAGCAGTACTTC. V gene TRBV7-9 combines with J gene TRBJ2-7; possibly TRBD2 for D (7 bases). Germline CDR1 SEHNR, CDR2 FQNEAQ (reference sequence). The CDR3 sequence is 13 residues long. V gave up 7 bases and J gave up 4 bases, with 14 bases separating them.

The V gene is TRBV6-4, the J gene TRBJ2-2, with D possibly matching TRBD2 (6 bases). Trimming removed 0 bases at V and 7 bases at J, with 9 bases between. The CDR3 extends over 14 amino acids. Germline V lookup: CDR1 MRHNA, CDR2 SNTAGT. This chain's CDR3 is CASSDSAEGGELFF. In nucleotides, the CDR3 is TGTGCCAGCAGTGACTCGGCGGAGGGCGGGGAGCTGTTTTTT.

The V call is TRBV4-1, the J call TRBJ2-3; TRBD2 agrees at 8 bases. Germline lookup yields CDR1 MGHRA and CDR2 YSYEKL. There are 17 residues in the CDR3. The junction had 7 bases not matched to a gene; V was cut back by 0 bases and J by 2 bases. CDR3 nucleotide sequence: TGCGCCAGCAGCCAAGATGGCCTAGCGGGCTCCACAGATACGCAGTATTTT. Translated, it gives CASSQDGLAGSTDTQYF.

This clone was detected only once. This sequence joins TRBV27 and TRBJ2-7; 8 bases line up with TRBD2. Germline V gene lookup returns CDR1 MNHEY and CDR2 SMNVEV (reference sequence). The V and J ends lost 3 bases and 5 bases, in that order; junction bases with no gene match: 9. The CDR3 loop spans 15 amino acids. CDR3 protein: CASSFYGRALHEQYF. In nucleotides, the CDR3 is TGTGCCAGCAGTTTTTACGGGAGGGCCCTCCACGAGCAGTACTTC.

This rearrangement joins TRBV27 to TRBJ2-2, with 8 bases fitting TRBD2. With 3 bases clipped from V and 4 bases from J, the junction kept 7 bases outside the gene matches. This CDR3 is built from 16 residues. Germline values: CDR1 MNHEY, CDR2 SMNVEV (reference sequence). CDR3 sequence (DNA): TGTGCCAGCAGTTTCAAGCCTAGCGGGCTCACCGGGGAGCTGTTTTTT. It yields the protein CASSFKPSGLTGELFF.